The 19 T cell receptor beta chains below come from one sample, sequenced in a study of blood T cell repertoires in COVID-19. This table comes from immunoSEQ multiplex PCR, and its TCRdb copy is limited to in-frame clones, with some not included. The table shows just over 150,000 clones, with over 85% occurring only once. Sequenced material: peripheral blood. These receptor sequences come from a woman aged 50 to 60 with acute or convalescent COVID-19.

The chain links TRBV2 to TRBJ1-2; D is possibly TRBD1 (6 bases). CDR1 and CDR2 from the germline V gene are SNHLY and FYNNEI. The CDR3 spans 14 residues. Trimming left V 1 base short and J 4 bases short, with 10 bases between. CDR3 bases: TGTGCCAGCAGTGAAGTGAGGGGGGGCTATGGCTACACCTTC. Translating gives CASSEVRGGYGYTF.

The rearrangement uses TRBV5-5 and TRBJ1-1; D gene ambiguous. Germline V gene data show CDR1 as SGHKS and CDR2 as YYEKEE (reference sequence). V was trimmed by 4 bases and J by 7 bases, leaving 11 bases between them. The CDR3 spans 12 residues. CDR3 in DNA: TGTGCCAGCAGCCCGAGGACTCGTGAAGCTTTCTTT. This codes for CASSPRTREAFF.

The gene calls are TRBV6-5 and TRBJ2-3; 7 bases match TRBD1. CDR3 length: 15 amino acids. Per germline, CDR1 MNHEY and CDR2 SVGAGI. After removal of 5 bases from V and 3 bases from J, the junction contained 8 bases not matched to a gene. The CDR3 bases are TGTGCCAGCAGTCCTCGGGACAGATCAACAGATACGCAGTATTTT. Translating gives CASSPRDRSTDTQYF.

The chain is built from TRBV7-2 and TRBJ2-7; TRBD1 matches 7 bases. V trimming: 5 bases; J trimming: 2 bases; junction bases outside the gene matches: 9. The CDR3 runs to 15 residues. Looked up from germline, CDR1 is SGHTA and CDR2 is FQGNSA. This CDR3 reads CASSKGQSITYEQYF. The CDR3 DNA reads as TGTGCCAGCAGCAAGGGACAGTCAATCACCTACGAGCAGTACTTC.

The chain combines TRBV30 with TRBJ2-1; D may be TRBD2 (6 bases). From germline, CDR1 is GTSNPN and CDR2 SVGIG (reference sequence). The ends were cut back, 1 base at V and 6 bases at J, with 10 bases in the middle. This CDR3 has 13 residues. The CDR3 DNA reads as TGTGCCTGGAGTGGCGGGGTCGGCAATGAGCAGTTCTTC. It yields the protein CAWSGGVGNEQFF. Drawing the rest from reference TRBV30 and TRBJ2-1, the complete variable domain is SQTIHQWPATLVQPVGSPLSLECTVEGTSNPNLYWYRQAAGRGLQLLFYSVGIGQISSEVPQNLSASRPQDRQFILSSKKLLLSDSGFYLCAWSGGVGNEQFFGPGTRLTVL.

This chain connects TRBV19 to TRBJ2-7, with TRBD2 matching 11 bases. The J segment lost 1 base and the V segment lost 4 bases, leaving 9 bases of the junction unmatched. CDR3 length equals 17 residues. CDR1 is LNHDA and CDR2 is SQIVND in the germline V gene (reference sequence). CDR3: CASSTSLAGGKSYEQYF. The CDR3 coding sequence is TGTGCCAGTAGTACCTCATTAGCGGGAGGGAAGTCCTACGAGCAGTACTTC.

The V and J genes are TRBV9 and TRBJ2-1; 10 nucleotides line up with TRBD1. The CDR3 consists of 15 residues. Germline CDR1 SGDLS, CDR2 YYNGEE. The trim removed 3 bases at V and 5 bases at J, leaving 5 bases unmatched. The CDR3 DNA is TGTGCCAGCAGCGCAAGACAGGGGGCAAACAATGAGCAGTTCTTC. It translates to CASSARQGANNEQFF.

J is TRBJ2-5 and V is TRBV19; 14 positions match TRBD2. The CDR3 has 15 residues. Germline trimming cut 3 bases from V and 4 bases from J; bases unmatched to any gene: 1. Germline V gene sequence: CDR1 LNHDA, CDR2 SQIVND (reference sequence). The CDR3, as DNA: TGTGCCAGTAGTATGGGGACTAGCGGGAGAGAGACCCAGTACTTC. Translated: CASSMGTSGRETQYF. The whole variable domain, remainder taken from reference TRBV19 and TRBJ2-5, is DGGITQSPKYLFRKEGQNVTLSCEQNLNHDAMYWYRQDPGQGLRLIYYSQIVNDFQKGDIAEGYSVSREKKESFPLTVTSAQKNPTAFYLCASSMGTSGRETQYFGPGTRLLVL.

The gene calls are TRBV19 and TRBJ1-5, with D uncertain. Looked up from germline, CDR1 is LNHDA and CDR2 is SQIVND (reference sequence). Trimming removed 7 bases from V and 5 bases from J, with 15 bases in between. The CDR3 has 14 amino acids. The CDR3 is CASNMIPRDQPQHF. DNA of the CDR3: TGTGCCAGTAACATGATCCCGAGGGATCAGCCCCAGCATTTT.

The sample holds one count of this clone. The CDR3 coding sequence is TGTGCCAGCAGCACGACCAGGGTCAATGAGCAGTTCTTC. Its translation is CASSTTRVNEQFF. V usage is TRBV7-2 and J usage is TRBJ2-1; possible D gene TRBD1, 5 bases. This CDR3 has 13 residues. Looked up from germline, CDR1 is SGHTA and CDR2 is FQGNSA. V was cut by 5 bases and J by 6 bases, with 11 bases left in between.

This rearrangement joins TRBV12-3 or TRBV12-4 to TRBJ1-1; D ambiguous. The length of the CDR3 is 13 residues. Deletions cut 6 bases from V and 6 bases from J, with 14 bases between. The CDR3 bases are TGTGCCAGCAGGCAAAGCTTGGTTCCTGAAGCTTTCTTT. Amino acid sequence: CASRQSLVPEAFF.

The gene calls are TRBV27 and TRBJ2-1; D is unclear. The CDR3 extends over 13 amino acids. The germline V gene encodes CDR1 MNHEY and CDR2 SMNVEV (reference sequence). V lost 1 base and J 5 bases, leaving 6 bases between the germline ends. CDR3 bases: TGTGCCAGCAGTTTATTTTCTGACAATGAGCAGTTCTTC. Translated, it gives CASSLFSDNEQFF.

The table lists this clone with a count of one. The chain joins TRBV24-1 to TRBJ2-3; weak D call: TRBD2 (5 bases). Looked up from germline, CDR1 is KGHDR and CDR2 is SFDVKD. Between the trimmed V and J ends, which lost 4 bases and 4 bases, there was a span of 14 bases. The CDR3 spans 15 residues. In DNA form, the CDR3 reads TGTGCCACCAGTGACCCGCCTCCTAGCCCAGATACGCAGTATTTT. Protein sequence: CATSDPPPSPDTQYF.

The CDR3 spells CAWGSRGEGYTF. The CDR3 DNA reads TGTGCCTGGGGTAGCCGGGGTGAAGGCTACACCTTC. The J gene is TRBJ1-2, the V gene TRBV30; D unresolved. Germline V gene lookup returns CDR1 GTSNPN and CDR2 SVGIG (reference sequence). This CDR3 has 12 amino acids. Trimming shortened V by 5 bases and J by 8 bases, and 15 bases separated the two germline ends. Looking up the rest from reference TRBV30 and TRBJ1-2 gives the full variable domain: SQTIHQWPATLVQPVGSPLSLECTVEGTSNPNLYWYRQAAGRGLQLLFYSVGIGQISSEVPQNLSASRPQDRQFILSSKKLLLSDSGFYLCAWGSRGEGYTFGSGTRLTVV.

The chain recombines TRBV6-2 or TRBV6-3 with TRBJ2-1; 10 bases agree with TRBD2. Germline CDR1 is MNHEY and CDR2 is SVGEGT. The CDR3 has 16 amino acids. V shed 3 bases, J shed 5 bases, and the junction held 7 bases outside the gene matches. The CDR3 loop is CASSYPTLAGDNEQFF. CDR3 DNA sequence: TGTGCCAGCAGTTATCCCACCCTAGCGGGAGACAATGAGCAGTTCTTC.

The chain recombines TRBV30 with TRBJ2-6; 7 bases are shared with TRBD2. Trimming took 0 bases from V and 0 from J; bases not matched to a gene: 8. This CDR3 is built from 18 residues. Per the germline V gene, CDR1 is GTSNPN and CDR2 is SVGIG (reference sequence). The CDR3 nucleotides read TGTGCCTGGAGTGTTGGGAGGGGCCCCTCCTCTGGGGCCAACGTCCTGACTTTC. It yields the protein CAWSVGRGPSSGANVLTF.

The chain joins TRBV2 to TRBJ2-3, with a weak D call TRBD1 (8 bases). Germline CDR1 reads SNHLY; CDR2 reads FYNNEI. Trimming removed 8 bases at V and 2 bases at J, with 17 bases between. The CDR3 sequence is 15 residues long. In DNA form, the CDR3 reads TGTGCCAGCGGTTCGACAGGGGACTACACAGATACGCAGTATTTT. Translation: CASGSTGDYTDTQYF.

The V call is TRBV18, the J call TRBJ1-5, with D unresolved. V gave up 2 bases and J gave up 3 bases, with 5 bases separating them. Per the germline V gene, CDR1 is KGHSH and CDR2 is LQKENI. The CDR3 contains 13 residues. The CDR3 loop reads CASSPTYNQPQHF. The CDR3 coding sequence is TGTGCCAGCTCACCAACTTACAATCAGCCCCAGCATTTT.

J is TRBJ1-5 and V is TRBV19, with TRBD1 as a possible D gene (5 bases). The germline gives CDR1 LNHDA, CDR2 SQIVND (reference sequence). The CDR3 is 12 amino acids. The V end was cut by 3 bases, the J end by 6 bases, with 6 bases between. The CDR3 protein is CASSIGAQPQHF. In DNA, the CDR3 is TGTGCCAGTAGTATTGGGGCTCAGCCCCAGCATTTT.